This T cell receptor beta chain was sequenced during a study of OX40 agonist ivuxolimab in advanced cancers. In the case of this clone: Its antigen is undetermined.

Repertoires were generated with immunoSEQ multiplex PCR, while TCRdb's copy carries only in-frame clones and drops some. In the table there are tens of thousands of clones, approximately 86% of which are singletons. CDR1 and CDR2 from the germline V gene are SGDLS and YYNGEE. The CDR3 length is 15 residues. V was shortened by 0 bases and J by 3 bases, with 13 bases between the two germline ends. Regarding the study as a whole: The mean number of expanded clones was higher in CD8+ T cells than in CD4+.

The gene calls are TRBV9 and TRBJ2-7; possible D gene TRBD1, 6 bases. The TCR sequence derives from an adult with an advanced solid tumor such as melanoma, head and neck, liver or kidney cancer. The sequenced sample was CD4+ or CD8+ T cells sorted from blood, obtained in a trial of the OX40 agonist ivuxolimab. The CDR3 reads CASSVAGQSIYEQYF. CDR3 in DNA: TGTGCCAGCAGCGTAGCAGGACAGAGCATCTACGAGCAGTACTTC. The full variable domain, with the rest looked up from reference TRBV9 and TRBJ2-7, is DSGVTQTPKHLITATGQRVTLRCSPRSGDLSVYWYQQSLDQGLQFLIQYYNGEERAKGNILERFSAQQFPDLHSELNLSSLELGDSALYFCASSVAGQSIYEQYFGPGTRLTVT.